A selection of T cell receptor beta chains follows, all from one sample in a study of T cells in Graves' hyperthyroidism and ophthalmopathy. TCRdb reprocessed the multiplex PCR reads with MiXCR, giving one entry per CDR3 protein. Here the sample spans roughly 720,000 distinct CDR3 sequences, roughly a sixth being singletons. The sample was blood. These receptor sequences come from a man aged 45-65 years with Graves' hyperthyroidism. CDR3s include the opening cysteine and the closing phenylalanine or tryptophan. Fields, in order: D gene, V gene, clone size, J gene, CDR3 DNA, CDR3 protein. A D gene is named only where the DNA matches it firmly. Only part of the rows carry a size: once, few, many, or a class if the clone is expanded.

.	TRBV27	.	TRBJ2-3	TGTGCCAGCAGTTTAACTCCTCACCCCTCCGGGTCTCCAGGGTGCACAGATACGCAGTATTTT	CASSLTPHPSGSPGCTDTQYF
TRBD2	TRBV5-1	.	TRBJ2-1	TGCGCCAGCAGCTTTAATAAAGGAGTAGCGGGAAAATATGAGCAGTTCTTC	CASSFNKGVAGKYEQFF
.	TRBV10-3	many	TRBJ2-7	TGTGCCATCAGTGGGCAGTCCTACGAGCAGTACTTC	CAISGQSYEQYF
TRBD1	TRBV6-1	many	TRBJ2-7	TGTGCCAGCAGTACGAACCGGGACAGGGGTCTTAACGAGCAGTACTTC	CASSTNRDRGLNEQYF
.	TRBV27	many	TRBJ2-7	TGTGCCAGCAGTTTAAACAGGGTCCACGAGCAGTACTTC	CASSLNRVHEQYF
TRBD2	TRBV20-1	.	TRBJ2-5	TGCAGTGGAAATTTACTAGCGGGCGGGGAGACCCAGTACTTC	CSGNLLAGGETQYF
TRBD1	TRBV29-1	few	TRBJ1-2	TGCAGCGTTGAAGCGCGAGGGGGACAGGGGGTTGGTCGGAGCTATGGCTACACCTTC	CSVEARGGQGVGRSYGYTF
.	TRBV12-3/TRBV12-4	many	TRBJ2-2	TGTGCCAGCAGACATGGACACCCGAACACCGGGGAGCTGTTTTTT	CASRHGHPNTGELFF
.	TRBV27	many	TRBJ2-7	TGTGCCAGCAGTTTAGCGTTAGCAGGGCCCTACGAGCAGTACTTC	CASSLALAGPYEQYF
.	TRBV3-1	.	TRBJ1-6	TGTGCCAGCAGCCAAGGTCGAGCACCCCTCCACTTT	CASSQGRAPLHF
TRBD2	TRBV5-1	many	TRBJ2-1	TGCGCCAGCAGCGCTCTAGCGGGGCCACGAGGCAATGAGCAGTTCTTC	CASSALAGPRGNEQFF
TRBD2	TRBV7-9	.	TRBJ2-2	TGTGCCAGCAGCCCTGGGACTAGCGGGAGTCTGGGGACCGGGGAGCTGTTTTTT	CASSPGTSGSLGTGELFF
.	TRBV28	.	TRBJ2-7	TGTGCCAGCAGTGCCCGACCCTGGGAGCAGTACTTC	CASSARPWEQYF
.	TRBV3-1	.	TRBJ1-3	TGTGCCAGCAGCCAAGATTTTGGTGGTGGAAACACCATATATTTT	CASSQDFGGGNTIYF
TRBD1	TRBV30	many	TRBJ1-2	TGTGCCTGGAGTCCTGGGACAGTCTATGGCTACACCTTC	CAWSPGTVYGYTF
.	TRBV5-1	.	TRBJ2-7	TGCGCCAGCAGCTTGGCCAGGGGTCGGCACGAGCAGTACTTC	CASSLARGRHEQYF